The 13 T cell receptor beta chains presented below share a single source sample, sequenced in a study of OX40 agonist ivuxolimab in advanced cancers. The data were produced by immunoSEQ multiplex PCR, yet TCRdb's version contains in-frame clones alone and is incomplete. Of 55,000 to 90,000 clones listed, roughly 80% are singletons. Source: CD4+ or CD8+ T cells sorted from blood, taken in a trial of the OX40 agonist ivuxolimab. Receptor source: an adult with an advanced solid tumor such as melanoma, head and neck, liver or kidney cancer.

The DNA of the CDR3 is TGCGCCAGCAGCTGGCTGGGGGGCTCTGGAAACACCATATATTTT. It codes for CASSWLGGSGNTIYF. This sequence joins TRBV5-1 and TRBJ1-3, with a tentative D call TRBD1 (5 bases). V lost 3 bases and J lost 0, with 10 bases in between. This CDR3 is built from 15 residues. Germline V gives CDR1 SGHRS, CDR2 YFSETQ.

This clone was observed a single time. CDR3 sequence reads: CASSFLNSPLHF. The DNA for the CDR3 is TGTGCCAGCAGCTTTTTGAATTCACCCCTCCACTTT. This chain links TRBV5-8 with TRBJ1-6, with D unclear. This CDR3 is built from 12 residues. The germline gives CDR1 SGHTS, CDR2 YDEGEE. Trimming shortened V by 2 bases and J by 7 bases, and 4 bases separated the two germline ends.

The chain joins TRBV27 to TRBJ2-2; D is perhaps TRBD1 (5 bases). Trimming left V 3 bases short and J 0 bases short, with 8 bases between. The germline V gene has CDR1 MNHEY and CDR2 SMNVEV (reference sequence). The CDR3 covers 15 residues. As DNA, the CDR3 is TGTGCCAGCAGTTTTGCGACAGCGAACACCGGGGAGCTGTTTTTT. It translates to CASSFATANTGELFF.

The chain carries TRBV4-2 and TRBJ2-1; D remains ambiguous. V lost 0 bases, J lost 1 base, and 10 bases lay in between. The CDR3 is 16 amino acids. CDR1 is LGHNA, CDR2 YNFKEQ, per germline. CDR3 in DNA: TGTGCCAGCAGCCAAGAACTGACGCCTTCCTACAATGAGCAGTTCTTC. It encodes CASSQELTPSYNEQFF.

The chain links TRBV18 to TRBJ1-1, with D perhaps TRBD1 (5 bases). The ends were cut back, 0 bases at V and 4 bases at J, with 15 bases in the middle. Germline V gives CDR1 KGHSH, CDR2 LQKENI. This CDR3 comprises 16 residues. The chain's CDR3 is CASSPPGASRATEAFF. CDR3 in DNA: TGTGCCAGCTCACCACCCGGGGCGTCGAGGGCCACTGAAGCTTTCTTT.

This clone has only a few counts. This rearrangement joins TRBV10-2 to TRBJ2-3, with D unresolved. CDR1 is WSHSY and CDR2 is SAAADI in the germline V gene. This CDR3 region has 14 residues. V was cut by 7 bases and J by 0 bases, with 11 bases left in between. CDR3 nucleotides: TGCGCCAGCAATCAGGTCTGGAGCACAGATACGCAGTATTTT. Amino acids: CASNQVWSTDTQYF.

This rearrangement joins TRBV6-5 to TRBJ1-5; possibly TRBD1 for D (6 bases). This CDR3 has 15 residues. The germline gives CDR1 MNHEY, CDR2 SVGAGI. The germline V and J ends were trimmed by 2 bases and 5 bases, with 13 bases remaining between them. DNA of the CDR3: TGTGCCAGCAGTTACGGGCAGGGGAGAGATCAGCCCCAGCATTTT. Translated, it gives CASSYGQGRDQPQHF.

V gene TRBV5-1 combines with J gene TRBJ1-1, with D maybe TRBD1 (6 bases). Trimming stripped 4 bases from V and 8 bases from J, with 15 bases between. Germline V gene sequence: CDR1 SGHRS, CDR2 YFSETQ. This CDR3 spans 13 amino acids. The CDR3 is CASSAPGEGEAFF. The CDR3 DNA is TGCGCCAGCAGCGCGCCAGGGGAAGGGGAAGCTTTCTTT. Supplemented by reference TRBV5-1 and TRBJ1-1, the full variable domain reads KAGVTQTPRYLIKTRGQQVTLSCSPISGHRSVSWYQQTPGQGLQFLFEYFSETQRNKGNFPGRFSGRQFSNSRSEMNVSTLELGDSALYLCASSAPGEGEAFFGQGTRLTVV.

The CDR3 here is CASSIGAGGLNQPQHF. The DNA of the CDR3 is TGTGCCAGCAGCATTGGGGCAGGGGGCTTGAATCAGCCCCAGCATTTT. The rearrangement joins TRBV7-2 to TRBJ1-5; 8 bases fit TRBD1. Germline V gives CDR1 SGHTA, CDR2 FQGNSA. The CDR3 runs 16 residues. V dropped 5 bases and J dropped 4; count of bases not matched to a gene: 10.

V usage is TRBV7-2 and J usage is TRBJ2-7; 9 bases match TRBD1. CDR1 SGHTA and CDR2 FQGNSA come from the germline V gene. The CDR3 runs to 15 residues. V gave up 5 bases and J gave up 3 bases; unmatched junction bases: 8. CDR3 region: CASSPYGTGFYEQYF. CDR3 nucleotides: TGTGCCAGCAGCCCCTATGGGACAGGGTTCTACGAGCAGTACTTC.

J is TRBJ1-5 and V is TRBV7-9, with a tentative D call TRBD1 (5 bases). This CDR3 contains 16 residues. CDR1 and CDR2 from the germline V gene are SEHNR and FQNEAQ (reference sequence). V was shortened by 1 base and J by 6 bases, with 16 bases between the two germline ends. CDR3 nucleotide sequence: TGTGCCAGCAGCTTAGGGAGCTCTAACCAGGGTCAGCCCCAGCATTTT. It specifies CASSLGSSNQGQPQHF.

In its sample, this clone was seen once. The chain couples TRBV5-4 to TRBJ2-5; 7 bases map to TRBD2. Germline loops: CDR1 SGHNT, CDR2 YYREEE (reference sequence). V gave up 3 bases and J gave up 5 bases; unmatched junction bases: 4. This CDR3 is built from 13 residues. The CDR3 protein is CASSWTSGETQYF. The CDR3 DNA sequence: TGTGCCAGCAGCTGGACTAGTGGGGAGACCCAGTACTTC.

In its sample, this clone was seen once. The chain carries TRBV28 and TRBJ1-5; perhaps TRBD1 as D (5 bases). Germline CDR1 reads MDHEN; CDR2 reads SYDVKM. The V end was cut by 6 bases, the J end by 5 bases, with 14 bases between. The CDR3 sequence is 14 residues long. CDR3 nucleotide sequence: TGTGCCAGCAGGGCGGGGGGGTGGTATCAGCCCCAGCATTTT. Translating gives CASRAGGWYQPQHF.